This T cell receptor beta chain stems from a study of regulatory T cells in long-lasting Graves disease. Study-level information: Antithyroid drugs had been taken under 3 months by newly diagnosed Graves' patients.

In building TCR beta libraries, iRepertoire HTBI primers were used together with Arm-PCR of CDR3 regions. A single record per CDR3 protein comes from TCRdb applying MiXCR to the multiplex PCR reads. The data contain some 250,000 distinct CDR3 sequences, 18% of them singletons. At least ten counts were recorded for this clonotype. Antigen unknown. Germline CDR1 and CDR2: SGHTA and FQGTGA. This CDR3 comprises 12 residues. The J segment lost 15 bases and the V segment lost 5 bases, leaving 9 bases of the junction unmatched. Sample time point: newly diagnosed GD, antithyroid drugs for less than 3 months. Making the TCR library involved RNA that had been extracted from PBMCs. Staff drew roughly 10 milliliters of peripheral blood into EDTA tubes. Study findings and constraints: Persistent disease preferred TRBV28, TRBJ1-2 and TRBJ2-5; new disease, TRBV20-1 and TRBJ2-1.

The sample was also linked to a second study, of T cells in Graves' hyperthyroidism and ophthalmopathy. From that paper: A model using 13 V-J features told ophthalmopathy apart from stable hyperthyroidism.

J is TRBJ2-1 and V is TRBV7-3; the match to TRBD1 covers 8 bases. This clonotype was sampled from a woman aged 25-40 years with Graves disease. Material: peripheral blood mononuclear cells (PBMCs), obtained at new diagnosis, from a patient treated with antithyroid drugs. Here the CDR3 DNA reads TGTGCCAGCAGCCTCGGGACAGGCATACTGTTCTTC. Protein product: CASSLGTGILFF.